The source of this T cell receptor (beta chain) is a study of cytomegalovirus exposure and HLA in healthy donors. Study overall: An earlier analysis found 100 million or so unique TCR beta sequences from 200 million or so T cells.

Overall study findings and caveats: The study labeled under 200 TCR beta chains cytomegalovirus-associated. Immune exposure information comprised only CMV serostatus.

This PCR relied on a set of 60 Vbeta primers and 13 Jbeta primers. Study processing details: Some 9.9 million shared chains were among about 80 million unique TCR beta chains counted in a later analysis. Only in-frame clones appear in the TCRdb table, and some are missing; sequencing was by immunoSEQ multiplex PCR. That table furnishes V, J and clone size, whereas the DNA furnished D and trimming. Counted here are approximately 150,000 clones, approximately 73% occurring once; the ten biggest clones make up about 10%. Germline V gene data show CDR1 as WNHNN and CDR2 as SYGVQD (reference sequence). Trimming cost V 2 bases and J 6 bases, with 8 bases left between them. The CDR3 has 12 residues. As to this clone: Antigen: not known.

The chain is built from TRBV10-1 and TRBJ2-7, with D tentatively TRBD1 (6 bases). Sequenced material: PBMCs. The receptor was isolated from a man aged 30 to 45 in good health and CMV-seropositive. In DNA, the CDR3 is TGCGCCAGCAGTGAGGTGACAGGCGAGCAGTACTTC. Translation: CASSEVTGEQYF.